These 9 T cell receptor beta chains share one sample of origin, sequenced in a study of T-cell reconstitution after alpha-beta-depleted transplantation in children. TCRbeta library preparation incorporated unique molecular identifiers. TCRdb ran MiXCR on the PCR reads and lists one entry per CDR3 protein. Among 350,000 to 400,000 distinct CDR3 sequences listed, roughly 13% were seen once. This material consisted of PBMCs, taken from the stem cell graft. These receptors came from a human donor who donated a stem cell graft to a child with Fanconi anemia.

This clonotype was counted between two and nine times. The chain carries TRBV2 and TRBJ2-5; TRBD1 might be the D (6 bases). The germline V and J ends were trimmed by 7 bases and 4 bases, with 19 bases remaining between them. The CDR3 loop spans 15 amino acids. CDR1 is SNHLY and CDR2 is FYNNEI in the germline V gene. The CDR3 nucleotides read TGTGCCAGCATAACCACAGGGATTATGGGAGAGACCCAGTACTTC. Translated: CASITTGIMGETQYF. Looking up the rest from reference TRBV2 and TRBJ2-5 gives the full variable domain: EPEVTQTPSHQVTQMGQEVILRCVPISNHLYFYWYRQILGQKVEFLVSFYNNEISEKSEIFDDQFSVERPDGSNFTLKIRSTKLEDSAMYFCASITTGIMGETQYFGPGTRLLVL.

V is TRBV5-1 and J is TRBJ2-1; 9 bases are shared with TRBD2. This CDR3 has 15 residues. J lost 2 bases, V lost 2 bases, and 2 bases had no gene match. CDR1 SGHRS and CDR2 YFSETQ come from the germline V gene. CDR3 bases: TGCGCCAGCAGCTTCCTAGCGGGGCCCTACAATGAGCAGTTCTTC. Protein: CASSFLAGPYNEQFF. Using reference TRBV5-1 and TRBJ2-1 for the parts outside the CDR3, the full variable domain is KAGVTQTPRYLIKTRGQQVTLSCSPISGHRSVSWYQQTPGQGLQFLFEYFSETQRNKGNFPGRFSGRQFSNSRSEMNVSTLELGDSALYLCASSFLAGPYNEQFFGPGTRLTVL.

The genes are TRBV2 and TRBJ1-1, with D unclear. The CDR3 has 15 residues. Germline CDR1 is SNHLY and CDR2 is FYNNEI. Trimming shortened V by 0 bases and J by 6 bases, and 14 bases separated the two germline ends. This chain's CDR3 is CASSEALVGEAEAFF. CDR3 bases: TGTGCCAGCAGTGAAGCGCTAGTCGGAGAAGCTGAAGCTTTCTTT.

Only a few counts were recorded for this clonotype. Germline is not matched at one junction end, which may reflect a read error. This chain uses TRBV5-6 with TRBJ2-1, with D perhaps TRBD1 (6 bases). The germline gives CDR1 SGHDT, CDR2 YYEEEE. This CDR3 is 16 amino acids long. The CDR3 reads CASSRGTASSYNEQFF. Here the CDR3 DNA reads TGTGCCAGCAGCAGGGGGACGGCGAGCTCCTACAATGAGCAGTTTTTC.

The V call is TRBV7-2, the J call TRBJ2-3, with TRBD2 matching over 11 bases. The CDR3 contains 14 residues. Looked up from germline, CDR1 is SGHTA and CDR2 is FQGNSA. J lost 14 bases, V lost 5 bases, and 12 bases had no gene match. The CDR3 bases are TGTGCCAGCAGCCCAGCACCGCTAGCGGGGGGCCGGTATTTT. Residues: CASSPAPLAGGRYF.

Comments on this clonotype: One junction end disagrees with the germline gene, perhaps due to a read error. The chain combines TRBV12-3 or TRBV12-4 with TRBJ2-1; D perhaps matches TRBD2 (7 bases). The length of the CDR3 is 14 residues. This CDR3 reads CASRGGGLWNGQFF. DNA of the CDR3: TGTGCCAGCAGGGGCGGGGGCTTGTGGAATGGGCAGTTCTTC.

The chain employs TRBV4-3 and TRBJ2-3; 8 positions agree with TRBD2. Per the germline V gene, CDR1 is LGHNA and CDR2 is YSLEER. J lost 2 bases, V lost 0 bases, and 4 bases had no gene match. This CDR3 contains 16 residues. DNA of the CDR3: TGCGCCAGCAGCCAAGAAGCCGGGGGGGCCACAGATACGCAGTATTTT. This encodes CASSQEAGGATDTQYF.

Comment on this clonotype: A read error may be the cause here, since a much bigger clone is one base away. The J gene is TRBJ2-3, the V gene TRBV3-1; 7 nucleotides align to TRBD2. Germline V gene sequence: CDR1 LGHDT, CDR2 YNNKEL (reference sequence). CDR3 length equals 17 residues. The CDR3: CATSQEKSSGNTDTQYF. The CDR3 DNA sequence: TGTGCCACCAGCCAAGAAAAGTCTAGCGGAAACACAGATACGCAGTATTTT.

The table lists this clonotype with a few counts. The V and J genes are TRBV3-1 and TRBJ1-1; a possible D gene is TRBD1 (5 bases). V gave up 2 bases and J gave up 1 base, with 11 bases separating them. CDR1 and CDR2 (germline): LGHDT, YNNKEL (reference sequence). CDR3 size: 15 residues. This CDR3 is CASSQSWDGNTEAFF. CDR3 DNA: TGTGCCAGCAGCCAATCCTGGGACGGGAACACTGAAGCTTTCTTT.